What follows are 11 T cell receptor beta chains derived from one specimen sequenced in a study of shared clonotypes between healthy human individuals. Method: immunoSEQ multiplex PCR; TCRdb's copy keeps in-frame clones and lacks some. The sample consists of more than 2,000,000 clones, approximately 93% of them appearing once. Sequencing used naive CD4+ T cells from PBMCs. The subset here: CD45RA+ positively selected. Every receptor here comes from a man in his late teens or twenties in good health. Some clones in this sample may be carry-over from other donors' samples.

The V gene is TRBV5-1, the J gene TRBJ1-3; D call uncertain. V was cut by 5 bases and J by 0 bases, with 9 bases left in between. This CDR3 spans 14 amino acids. Germline V gene data show CDR1 as SGHRS and CDR2 as YFSETQ. CDR3 region: CASSNQSSGNTIYF. The CDR3 nucleotides are TGCGCCAGCAGTAATCAGAGCTCTGGAAACACCATATATTTT.

The sample holds a few counts of this clone. Here the CDR3 DNA reads TGTGCCACCAGCAGACAGGTCAGGGATACGCAGTATTTT. This encodes CATSRQVRDTQYF. The rearrangement links TRBV15 to TRBJ2-3; unclear D gene. The length of the CDR3 is 13 residues. Germline V gives CDR1 LNHNV, CDR2 YYDKDF (reference sequence). V lost 2 bases and J lost 6, with 9 bases in between.

The gene calls are TRBV28 and TRBJ2-1; TRBD2 aligns across 9 bases. CDR1 MDHEN and CDR2 SYDVKM come from the germline V gene. Trimming at V came to 8 bases and at J to 7 bases, leaving 15 bases not matched to a gene. The CDR3 spans 16 residues. CDR3 nucleotide sequence: TGTGCCAGCCTCTCAAAGGGGGCGGGAGGGGTGAATGAGCAGTTCTTC. This encodes CASLSKGAGGVNEQFF.

This chain links TRBV28 with TRBJ2-2, with 7 bases lining up with TRBD1. The CDR3 length is 15 residues. Germline V gene data show CDR1 as MDHEN and CDR2 as SYDVKM. Losses at the gene ends were 8 bases for V and 1 base for J; bases not matched to a gene: 7. As DNA, the CDR3 is TGTGCCAGCCGGGGTAGGGGGCTGAACACCGGGGAGCTGTTTTTT. It specifies CASRGRGLNTGELFF.

The chain's CDR3 is CASSPRERVPDTQYF. Here the CDR3 DNA reads TGTGCCAGCAGCCCCCGCGAAAGGGTACCAGATACGCAGTATTTT. The chain is built from TRBV7-3 and TRBJ2-3; D is undetermined. The V end was cut by 5 bases, the J end by 4 bases, with 16 bases between. Germline V gene sequence: CDR1 SGHTA, CDR2 FQGTGA. The length of the CDR3 is 15 residues.

The chain employs TRBV27 and TRBJ2-2; the D gene is possibly TRBD1 (5 bases). The V gene lost 6 bases and the J gene lost 6 bases, with 14 bases spanning the gap. This CDR3 spans 14 amino acids. Germline V gives CDR1 MNHEY, CDR2 SMNVEV (reference sequence). DNA of the CDR3: TGTGCCAGCAGCCCGCCGTGGGGCCCCGGGGAGCTGTTTTTT. Protein: CASSPPWGPGELFF.

V usage is TRBV4-1 and J usage is TRBJ1-3; D might be TRBD1 (5 bases). Trimming shortened V by 1 base and J by 1 base, and 17 bases separated the two germline ends. Germline V gene lookup returns CDR1 MGHRA and CDR2 YSYEKL. This CDR3 is 18 amino acids long. Written as DNA, the CDR3 is TGCGCCAGCAGCCAAGGACTTCAGGGACGGAGGTCTGGAAACACCATATATTTT. Residues: CASSQGLQGRRSGNTIYF.

This chain connects TRBV5-4 to TRBJ2-5; 8 bases are a match to TRBD1. The CDR3 contains 15 residues. Germline-derived CDR1 and CDR2 are SGHNT and YYREEE (reference sequence). V lost 4 bases and J lost 1; bases outside the gene matches: 6. Written as DNA, the CDR3 is TGTGCCAGCAGCACCGGGACAGGCAGCCAAGAGACCCAGTACTTC. Its protein is CASSTGTGSQETQYF.

The V and J genes are TRBV19 and TRBJ2-1; 8 nucleotides align to TRBD2. The CDR3 loop spans 17 amino acids. Losses at the gene ends were 5 bases for V and 1 base for J; bases not matched to a gene: 10. Germline V gives CDR1 LNHDA, CDR2 SQIVND (reference sequence). The CDR3 sequence: CASSLLRSGSSYNEQFF. In DNA, the CDR3 is TGTGCCAGTAGTCTCCTTCGGAGCGGGAGTTCCTACAATGAGCAGTTCTTC.

A few counts support this clone. V gene TRBV9 combines with J gene TRBJ2-5, with D perhaps TRBD2 (5 bases). The V end lost 3 bases, the J end lost 5 bases, and 14 bases lay between the germline ends. This CDR3 comprises 14 residues. The germline V gene encodes CDR1 SGDLS and CDR2 YYNGEE. CDR3 sequence reads: CASSDGLVGETQYF. CDR3 nucleotide sequence: TGTGCCAGCAGCGATGGACTTGTTGGGGAGACCCAGTACTTC.

This sequence joins TRBV29-1 and TRBJ2-7; 14 nucleotides agree with TRBD2. The CDR3 runs 17 residues. The germline V gene encodes CDR1 SQVTM and CDR2 ANQGSEA. The ends lost 4 bases at V and 2 bases at J; junction bases unmatched: 10. The CDR3 DNA is TGCAGCGTTGGTGGGACTAGCGGGAGTTTAGCCACCTACGAGCAGTACTTC. This translates into CSVGGTSGSLATYEQYF.